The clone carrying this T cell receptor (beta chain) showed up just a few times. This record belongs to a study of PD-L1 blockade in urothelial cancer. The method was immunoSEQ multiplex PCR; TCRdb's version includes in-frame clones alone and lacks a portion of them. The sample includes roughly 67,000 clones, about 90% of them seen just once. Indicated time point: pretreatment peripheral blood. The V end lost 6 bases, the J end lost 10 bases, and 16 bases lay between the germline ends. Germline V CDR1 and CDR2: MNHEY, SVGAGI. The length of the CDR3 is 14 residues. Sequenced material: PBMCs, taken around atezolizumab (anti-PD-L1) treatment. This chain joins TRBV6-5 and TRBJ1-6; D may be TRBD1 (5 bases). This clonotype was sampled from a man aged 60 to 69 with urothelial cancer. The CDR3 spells CASRAGTLRSPLHF. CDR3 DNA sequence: TGTGCCAGCAGGGCCGGGACTCTCCGCTCACCCCTCCACTTT.